This T cell receptor beta chain was recovered during a study of cytomegalovirus exposure and HLA in healthy donors. The CDR3 has 16 amino acids. Trimming removed 0 bases from V and 4 bases from J; junction bases left unmatched: 5. Per germline, CDR1 ENHRY and CDR2 SYGVKD. It was with 60 Vbeta and 13 Jbeta primers that the PCR ran. Per the study methods: The count from a later analysis was some 76 million unique TCR beta chains, about 10 million of them shared. Sequenced by immunoSEQ multiplex PCR; TCRdb stores in-frame clones only, minus some. V and J calls and clone size are those listed in that table; D and trimming were worked out from the DNA. Here the sample spans 150,000 to 180,000 clones, around 80% being singletons.

The clonotype was recovered from a woman aged 35 to 49 in good health and CMV-seronegative. Sequencing was done on a sample of PBMCs. The rearrangement joins TRBV10-3 to TRBJ2-3, with TRBD2 matching 9 bases. In DNA form, the CDR3 reads TGTGCCATCAGTGAGTCTAGCGGGAGTTTCTCAGATACGCAGTATTTT. This codes for CAISESSGSFSDTQYF.